This TCR beta chain was sequenced in a study of blood T cell repertoires in COVID-19. The wider study: T cells, B-cell-depleted T cells, or PBMCs supplied cDNA or gDNA.

The CDR3 loop spans 21 amino acids. Trimming took 0 bases from V and 5 from J; bases not matched to a gene: 20. Germline-derived CDR1 and CDR2 are SGHRS and YFSETQ. Methods used by the authors: For nucleated cells, counts were estimated from reference gene primer amplification. Libraries were prepared by immunoSEQ multiplex PCR; TCRdb keeps only in-frame clonotypes and omits some of them. For V, J and clone size, that table is used; D and trimming come from the DNA. The table records some 50,000 clones, 70% to 90% of them present only once. Specimen: peripheral blood. V is TRBV5-1 and J is TRBJ2-1; 10 bases are a match to TRBD1. The clonotype originates from a human donor in a cohort sampled during active COVID-19. The DNA for the CDR3 is TGCGCCAGCAGCTTGGACAACAGACAGGGGGCGATAGCCGAAGATAACAATGAGCAGTTCTTC. This codes for CASSLDNRQGAIAEDNNEQFF.